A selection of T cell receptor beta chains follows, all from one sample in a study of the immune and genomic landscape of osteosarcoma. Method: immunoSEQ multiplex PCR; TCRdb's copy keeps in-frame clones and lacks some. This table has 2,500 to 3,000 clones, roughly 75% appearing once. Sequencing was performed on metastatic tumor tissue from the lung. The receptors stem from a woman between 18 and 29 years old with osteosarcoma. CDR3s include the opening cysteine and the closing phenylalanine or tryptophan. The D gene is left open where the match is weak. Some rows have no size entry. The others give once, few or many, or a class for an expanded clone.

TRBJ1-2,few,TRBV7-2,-,TGTGCCAGCAGCAACCGGACTGTGGGCTACACCTTC,CASSNRTVGYTF
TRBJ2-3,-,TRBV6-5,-,TGTGCCAGCAGGTCAAGACAGGGCACAGATACGCAGTATTTT,CASRSRQGTDTQYF
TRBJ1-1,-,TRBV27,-,TGTGCCAGCAGTTCCGCCCTCGCCAGGAACACTGAAGCTTTCTTT,CASSSALARNTEAFF
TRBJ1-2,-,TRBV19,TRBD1,TGTGCCACTACGCCTCCCGGCAGGGACAGGGGGTCGTTGCGTGGTGGCTACACCTTC,CATTPPGRDRGSLRGGYTF
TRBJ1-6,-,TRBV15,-,TGTGCCGTTGGGGCGGGTTCCTATAATTCACCCCTCCACTTT,CAVGAGSYNSPLHF
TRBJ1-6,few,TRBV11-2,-,TGTGCCAGCAGCTTAGTGGGCGGGGGAAATTCACCCCTCCACTTT,CASSLVGGGNSPLHF
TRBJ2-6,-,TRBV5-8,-,TGTGCCAGCAGTCGCGGACAGCCTACTGGGGCCAACGTCCTGACTTTC,CASSRGQPTGANVLTF
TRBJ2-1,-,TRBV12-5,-,TGTGCTAGTGGTTTGGTACGTCCCAGTTACAATGAGCAGTTCTTC,CASGLVRPSYNEQFF
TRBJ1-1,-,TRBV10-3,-,TGTGCCATGGGGGACGGGAACACTGAAGCTTTCTTT,CAMGDGNTEAFF
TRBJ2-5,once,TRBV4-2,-,TGTGCCAGCAGCCAAGGACTCGGTCCCCAAGAGACCCAGTACTTC,CASSQGLGPQETQYF
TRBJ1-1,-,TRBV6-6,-,TGTGCCAGCAGTTACTATAGGGCCCACACTGAAGCTTTCTTT,CASSYYRAHTEAFF
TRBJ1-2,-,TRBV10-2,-,TGCGCCAGCAGTGAGTCGAAGCTTCACTTGGCCTATGGCTACACCTTC,CASSESKLHLAYGYTF
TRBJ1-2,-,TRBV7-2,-,TGTGCCAGCAGCTTACTTACACGAAACTATGGCTACACCTTC,CASSLLTRNYGYTF
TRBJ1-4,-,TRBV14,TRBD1,TGTGCCAGCAGCCAAGGCAGGGGGAATGAAAAACTGTTTTTT,CASSQGRGNEKLFF